This T cell receptor (beta chain) is drawn from a study of vaccination effects on CD4 cells after COVID-19. Study in general: BNT162b2 vaccine or mRNA-1273 vaccine was given to participants in two doses. A density of roughly 2 million PBMC per well was used; these cells were cultured with about 9.1 IU/ml IL-2 and roughly 10 ug/ml peptides.

V shed 6 bases and J shed 7 bases, with 22 bases lying between them. Germline V gene sequence: CDR1 MNHNY, CDR2 SVGAGI (reference sequence). The CDR3 has 15 residues. Some clones are missing from TCRdb's copy, which holds only in-frame ones; the method was immunoSEQ multiplex PCR. The sample holds roughly 56,000 clones; 60% to 85% are singletons and the top ten take less than 4%. Comment on this clone: Its antigen is not identified.

CD4+ T cells were isolated after about nine days of culture. According to the study, vaccine recipients showed no prior SARS-CoV-2 infection and negative nucleocapsid antibodies. Days 3 and 7 saw half the medium replaced with IL-2 medium. V is TRBV6-6 and J is TRBJ2-7, with D perhaps TRBD2 (6 bases). The starting material was CD4+ T cells from PBMCs cultured without peptide, obtained before COVID-19 vaccination. This clonotype was obtained from a human donor who received a COVID-19 vaccine. The CDR3 DNA follows: TGTGCCAGCAGCCATGGACGGAATTCTCGGGGGGAGCAGTACGTC. Its protein is CASSHGRNSRGEQYV.